This TCR beta chain emerged from a study of T-cell memory formation after mild COVID-19. Background on the study: Clusters of TCRs were largely donor specific.

TCRdb reprocessed the 5' RACE reads via MiXCR and lists one record per CDR3 protein. In the table there are roughly 340,000 distinct CDR3 sequences, approximately 16% of which are singletons. This CDR3 contains 15 residues. Trimming removed 2 bases at V and 0 bases at J, with 10 bases between. CDR1 is SGHTA, CDR2 FQGTGA, per germline. This clonotype was counted between two and nine times. The chain combines TRBV7-3 with TRBJ1-1; D is ambiguous. The receptor comes from a man aged 18 to 30 who had mild COVID-19 (a few samples of this study predate the infection). Cell type and time point are not known. Sequenced input: PBMCs or a T cell subset sorted from them (not recorded which). The CDR3 bases are TGTGCCAGCAGCTTATACGGGGTCATGAACACTGAAGCTTTCTTT. Protein: CASSLYGVMNTEAFF.